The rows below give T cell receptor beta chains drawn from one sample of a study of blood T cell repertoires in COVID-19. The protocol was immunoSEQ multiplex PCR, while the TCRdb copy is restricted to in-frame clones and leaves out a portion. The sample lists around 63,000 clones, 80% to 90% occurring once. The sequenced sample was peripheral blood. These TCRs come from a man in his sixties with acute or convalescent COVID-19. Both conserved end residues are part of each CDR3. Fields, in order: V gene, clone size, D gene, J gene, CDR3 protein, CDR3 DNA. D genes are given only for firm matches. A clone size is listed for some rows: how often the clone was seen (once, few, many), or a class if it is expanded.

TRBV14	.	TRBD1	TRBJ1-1	CASSQVIGTGYLDTEAFF	TGTGCCAGCAGCCAAGTGATCGGGACAGGGTATTTGGACACTGAAGCTTTCTTT
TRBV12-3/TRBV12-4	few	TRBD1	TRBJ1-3	CASTIRGGNTIYF	TGTGCCAGCACAATCAGGGGGGGAAACACCATATATTTT
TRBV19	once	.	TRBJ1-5	CASSIGGKNQPQHF	TGTGCCAGTAGTATCGGAGGGAAAAATCAGCCCCAGCATTTT
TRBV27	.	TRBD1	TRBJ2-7	CASRIATGVLGSHEQYF	TGTGCCAGCAGAATCGCGACAGGGGTTCTTGGTAGCCACGAGCAGTACTTC
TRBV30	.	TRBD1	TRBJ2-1	CALWGQEYNEQFF	TGTGCCCTTTGGGGACAGGAGTACAATGAGCAGTTCTTC
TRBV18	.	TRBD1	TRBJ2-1	CASSPQGAINEQFF	TGTGCCAGCTCACCTCAGGGGGCCATCAATGAGCAGTTCTTC
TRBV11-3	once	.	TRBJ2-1	CASSLVQYNEQFF	TGTGCCAGCAGCTTAGTACAGTACAATGAGCAGTTCTTC
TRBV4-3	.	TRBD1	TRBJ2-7	CASSQDGTGPYEQYF	TGCGCCAGCAGCCAAGATGGGACAGGGCCCTACGAGCAGTACTTC
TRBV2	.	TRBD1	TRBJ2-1	CASSPSPGQVYNEQFF	TGTGCCAGCAGCCCCTCCCCGGGACAGGTATACAATGAGCAGTTCTTC
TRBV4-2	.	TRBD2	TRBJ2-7	CASSQVGLAGGPYEQYF	TGTGCCAGCAGCCAAGTGGGGCTAGCGGGGGGGCCCTACGAGCAGTACTTC
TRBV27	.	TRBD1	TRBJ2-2	CASSLDRGVGELFF	TGTGCCAGCAGCCTTGACAGGGGCGTCGGGGAGCTGTTTTTT
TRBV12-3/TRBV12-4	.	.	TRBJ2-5	CASSSTGRETQYF	TGTGCCAGCAGCTCGACAGGGAGGGAGACCCAGTACTTC
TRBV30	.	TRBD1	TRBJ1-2	CACNHGDSGYGYTF	TGTGCCTGCAATCACGGGGACAGTGGGTATGGCTACACCTTC
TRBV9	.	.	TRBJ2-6	CASSVPKWAGTHAGANVLTF	TGTGCCAGCAGCGTACCCAAATGGGCAGGCACGCACGCCGGGGCCAACGTCCTGACTTTC
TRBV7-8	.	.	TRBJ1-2	CASSLDQKYGYTF	TGTGCCAGCAGCTTAGACCAGAAGTATGGCTACACCTTC
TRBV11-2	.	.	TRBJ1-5	CASSLGGGHQPQHF	TGTGCCAGCAGCTTAGGGGGGGGACATCAGCCCCAGCATTTT
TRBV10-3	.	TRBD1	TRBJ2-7	CAIGADGTGVHEQYF	TGTGCCATCGGGGCGGACGGGACAGGGGTCCACGAGCAGTACTTC
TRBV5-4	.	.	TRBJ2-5	CASSRQGLEETQYF	TGTGCCAGCAGCCGACAGGGACTAGAGGAGACCCAGTACTTC
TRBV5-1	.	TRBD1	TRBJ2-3	CASSRDRGTDTQYF	TGCGCCAGCAGCCGGGACAGGGGCACAGATACGCAGTATTTT
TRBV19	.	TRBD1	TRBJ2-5	CASGTGGLETQYF	TGTGCCAGTGGGACAGGGGGCCTGGAGACCCAGTACTTC
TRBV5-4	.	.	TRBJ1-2	CASSLDSRVWGYTF	TGTGCCAGCAGCTTGGATAGCAGGGTTTGGGGCTACACCTTC
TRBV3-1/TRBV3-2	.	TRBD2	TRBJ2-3	CASSPMGGSDTQYF	TGTGCCAGCAGTCCAATGGGGGGGTCAGATACGCAGTATTTT
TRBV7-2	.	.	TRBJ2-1	CASSLLTSNEQFF	TGTGCCAGCAGCTTACTGACTAGCAATGAGCAGTTCTTC
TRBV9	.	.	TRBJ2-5	CASSVDTVQETQYF	TGTGCCAGCAGCGTAGATACAGTCCAAGAGACCCAGTACTTC
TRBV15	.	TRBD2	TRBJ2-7	CATRSSGGSNEQYF	TGTGCCACCCGCTCTAGCGGGGGGTCAAACGAGCAGTACTTC
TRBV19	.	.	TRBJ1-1	CASSIQGPYPNTEAFF	TGTGCCAGTAGTATTCAGGGGCCTTATCCTAACACTGAAGCTTTCTTT
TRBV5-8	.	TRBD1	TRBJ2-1	CASNLGQGVDEQFF	TGTGCCAGCAACTTGGGACAGGGGGTCGATGAGCAGTTCTTC
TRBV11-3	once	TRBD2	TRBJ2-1	CASRGGSYNEQFF	TGTGCCAGCCGGGGGGGGTCCTACAATGAGCAGTTCTTC
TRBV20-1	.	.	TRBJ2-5	CSASTRGMRETQYF	TGCAGTGCTAGTACCAGGGGAATGAGGGAGACCCAGTACTTC
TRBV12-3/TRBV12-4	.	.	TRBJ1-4	CASSRIKGEKLFF	TGTGCCAGCAGTCGAATAAAGGGGGAAAAACTGTTTTTT
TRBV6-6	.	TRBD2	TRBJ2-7	CASIDLAGGRSDEQYF	TGTGCCAGCATTGATCTAGCGGGGGGGCGATCCGACGAGCAGTACTTC